This T cell receptor beta chain originates from a study of shared clonotypes between healthy human individuals. Study details: Used for every donor were three CD4 naive, three CD4 memory, two CD8 naive and one CD8 memory plate.

V lost 5 bases, J lost 4 bases, and 7 bases stayed unmatched. Germline V gene data show CDR1 as SEHNR and CDR2 as FQNEAQ (reference sequence). The length of the CDR3 is 15 residues. This clone was seen a single time. Its antigen remains unknown. Study-level results: In the sorted subsets, rarefaction showed sequencing was incomplete despite large depth.

CD45RO-negative, CCR7-positively selected cells formed the naive CD8 fraction, excluding terminally differentiated effector memory CD45RA+ cells. As handled by the study authors: Sequence data from immunoSEQ were junction-only and lacked quality scores; consequently, filtering differed. Sequencing used immunoSEQ multiplex PCR; TCRdb keeps in-frame clones, though not all of them. The V and J calls and clone size come from that table; D and trimming were worked out from the DNA. The sample comprises 2 million to 2.5 million clones, about 94% of which are singletons, and about 1.1% rests with the top ten.

This chain links TRBV7-9 with TRBJ2-2, with TRBD2 identical over 7 bases. Sequencing was done on a sample of naive CD8+ T cells sorted from blood. This TCR came from a man between 18 and 35 years old in good health. CDR3 protein: CASSIEWEGTGELFF. For the CDR3, the DNA is TGTGCCAGCAGCATTGAGTGGGAGGGCACCGGGGAGCTGTTTTTT.